This T cell receptor beta chain was identified in a study of T cells in localized non-small cell lung cancer. Only in-frame clones appear in the TCRdb table, and some are missing; sequencing was by immunoSEQ multiplex PCR. The sample has tens of thousands of clones; about nine tenths are singletons. This CDR3 comprises 15 residues. The germline gives CDR1 SGHTA, CDR2 FQGNSA. V was cut by 6 bases and J by 6 bases, with 17 bases left in between. The TCR originated in a woman aged 35 to 75 with stage III lung adenocarcinoma. V usage is TRBV7-2 and J usage is TRBJ2-2; tentative D call: TRBD1 (5 bases). Sequenced here: peripheral blood mononuclear cells, sampled before any cancer treatment. The CDR3 here is CASRGQGSGAGELFF. The CDR3 DNA is TGTGCCAGCAGGGGTCAGGGAAGTGGAGCCGGGGAGCTGTTTTTT.